The clone carrying this TCR beta chain was observed a few times. Its matching antigen is unknown. The sample is drawn from a study of T-cell memory formation after mild COVID-19. Overall study context: TCR clusters were mostly confined to one donor each. The study, taken as a whole, reports: Contracting CD4+ clones lay largely in CM and EM, with CD8+ ones residing in EMRA. Clones shrinking from day 15 to 85 showed even CD4/CD8 mixes; later expanders tilted CD4+.

Constant-segment-primed 5'RACE gave TCR alpha and TCR beta cDNA libraries with sample barcodes and UMIs. In TCRdb, the 5' RACE reads were re-called with MiXCR into one record per CDR3 protein. The sample shows 350,000 to 450,000 distinct CDR3 sequences, 20% of them seen only once. The TCR was taken from an adult woman who had mild COVID-19 (a few samples of this study predate the infection). Cell type and time point are not known. Sequencing input: PBMCs or a T cell subset sorted from them (not recorded which).

The CDR3 region has the DNA TGCGCCAGCAGCTTGTGTGGCAGGGGGGGTTTCAATCAGCCCCAGCATTTT. Encoded protein: CASSLCGRGGFNQPQHF. V gene TRBV5-1 combines with J gene TRBJ1-5, with 7 bases identical to TRBD1. Germline V gene data show CDR1 as SGHRS and CDR2 as YFSETQ. Trimming took 1 base from V and 3 from J; bases not matched to a gene: 10. The CDR3 runs to 17 residues.